This T cell receptor (beta chain) emerged from a study of T cells after yellow fever vaccination. Study background: The SMART-Seq v4 Ultra Low Input method served to prepare the low-cell-number fractions.

Study-wide results and limits: The bulk population could contribute abundant contaminating clonotypes to FACS-sorted repertoires. The secondary T-cell response peaked on day 5, not day 15, but was weaker.

This clonotype has at least ten counts. Its antigen is still unknown. One entry per CDR3 protein results from TCRdb running MiXCR on the 5' RACE reads. The sample lists some 350,000 distinct CDR3 sequences; approximately 3.9% were seen once. This sample comprised PBMCs, obtained 5 days after the yellow fever booster vaccination. The TCR sequence derives from a man between 18 and 29 years old who received the YFV17D yellow fever vaccine.

The CDR3 here is CASSGEDSSYGYTF. The CDR3 coding sequence is TGCGCCAGCAGCGGGGAGGACAGTTCTTATGGCTACACCTTC. J is TRBJ1-2 and V is TRBV5-1, with TRBD1 as a possible D gene (6 bases). The CDR3 runs 14 residues. CDR1 and CDR2 from the germline V gene are SGHRS and YFSETQ. Deletions cut 4 bases from V and 5 bases from J, with 15 bases between. Looking up the rest from reference TRBV5-1 and TRBJ1-2 gives the full variable domain: KAGVTQTPRYLIKTRGQQVTLSCSPISGHRSVSWYQQTPGQGLQFLFEYFSETQRNKGNFPGRFSGRQFSNSRSEMNVSTLELGDSALYLCASSGEDSSYGYTFGSGTRLTVV.